These 16 T cell receptor beta chains were all obtained from the same sample, sequenced in a study of patients and donors after allogeneic stem cell transplantation. From the RT-PCR reads, TCRdb called clonotypes with MiXCR, one entry per CDR3 protein. The table lists about a million distinct CDR3 sequences, 18% of them singletons. Input material: blood, either unsorted or a sorted T cell fraction (not recorded which). Every receptor here comes from a human donor who was either an allogeneic HSCT recipient or a stem cell or donor lymphocyte infusion donor (not recorded which). It is not recorded whose cells these are; they may come from a transplant donor.

This clonotype appeared many times. V and J are TRBV15 and TRBJ2-1; D is unclear. The germline V gene encodes CDR1 LNHNV and CDR2 YYDKDF (reference sequence). Trimming took off 0 bases at V and 7 bases at J, with 4 bases between the two ends. The CDR3 contains 12 residues. CDR3 DNA: TGTGCCACCAGCAGAGAAGGGAATGAGCAGTTCTTC. The encoded protein is CATSREGNEQFF.

Remarks on this clonotype: As the CDR3 is not closed by the conserved phenylalanine or tryptophan, this likely results from a read error. The chain uses TRBV7-2 and TRBJ2-7; D not resolved. Germline V CDR1 and CDR2: SGHTA, FQGNSA. V lost 2 bases to trimming and J lost 0 bases, with 5 bases between them. CDR3 length equals 13 residues. Here the CDR3 DNA reads TGTGCCAGCAGCTTACCCTCCTCCTACGAGCAGTACATC. Translating gives CASSLPSSYEQYI.

The gene calls are TRBV20-1 and TRBJ2-7; 8 nucleotides line up with TRBD2. Germline loops: CDR1 DFQATT, CDR2 SNEGSKA (reference sequence). V lost 3 bases to trimming and J lost 2 bases; unmatched junction nucleotides: 0. This CDR3 has 12 residues. Here the CDR3 DNA reads TGCAGTGCTAGCGGGAGGGCCTACGAGCAGTACTTC. It yields the protein CSASGRAYEQYF.

This clonotype occurred many times. The rearrangement links TRBV20-1 to TRBJ2-1; the D call may be TRBD1 or TRBD2 (5 bases each). The CDR3 covers 17 residues. The germline V and J ends were trimmed by 3 bases and 0 bases, with 18 bases remaining between them. CDR1 DFQATT and CDR2 SNEGSKA come from the germline V gene (reference sequence). This chain's CDR3 is CSARGAETGGSYNEQFF. The CDR3 nucleotides read TGCAGTGCTAGGGGAGCGGAGACTGGGGGCTCCTACAATGAGCAGTTCTTC.

Ten or more counts support this clonotype. The V gene is TRBV12-3 or TRBV12-4, the J gene TRBJ1-1, with D possibly matching TRBD1 (5 bases). This CDR3 is built from 14 residues. With 6 bases removed from V and 1 base from J, the gap between germline ends came to 12 bases. The CDR3 protein is CASRPGLKNTEAFF. CDR3 sequence (DNA): TGTGCCAGCAGACCGGGACTGAAGAACACTGAAGCTTTCTTT.

This clonotype has a handful of counts. The chain employs TRBV25-1 and TRBJ1-2; 10 nucleotides align to TRBD1. This CDR3 spans 14 amino acids. V shed 8 bases and J 8 bases; nucleotides not matched to a gene: 11. Germline V CDR1 and CDR2: MGHDK, SYGVNS. In nucleotides, the CDR3 is TGTGCCAGCTCCACCCCCGGGACAGGGGTAGGCTACACCTTC. This encodes CASSTPGTGVGYTF.

This clonotype was seen a handful of times. The V gene is TRBV2, the J gene TRBJ2-1, with TRBD2 matching 9 bases. The V gene end was trimmed by 4 bases and the J gene end by 7 bases; junction bases not matched to a gene: 8. The CDR3 is 15 amino acids. Per germline, CDR1 SNHLY and CDR2 FYNNEI. The CDR3 bases are TGTGCCAGCAGTGTATCCGTGGGACTAGCAAATGAGCAGTTCTTC. Protein product: CASSVSVGLANEQFF.

J is TRBJ2-3 and V is TRBV7-9; a possible D gene is TRBD2 (5 bases). V was cut by 5 bases and J by 6 bases, with 21 bases left in between. The CDR3 consists of 16 residues. Germline V lookup: CDR1 SEHNR, CDR2 FQNEAQ (reference sequence). The CDR3 loop reads CASSPDAGRGTDTQYF. The CDR3 nucleotides read TGTGCCAGCAGCCCCGACGCGGGCCGGGGTACGGATACGCAGTATTTT.

Many counts were recorded for this clonotype. This sequence joins TRBV20-1 and TRBJ2-7, with D perhaps TRBD1 (6 bases). CDR1 and CDR2 (germline): DFQATT, SNEGSKA (reference sequence). The CDR3 length is 14 residues. The V end lost 0 bases, the J end lost 3 bases, and 12 bases lay between the germline ends. The CDR3 sequence is CSARDAGTYYEQYF. The CDR3 coding sequence is TGCAGTGCTAGAGATGCCGGGACATACTACGAGCAGTACTTC.

The chain links TRBV7-2 to TRBJ2-7, with D perhaps TRBD2 (6 bases). With 5 bases removed from V and 1 base from J, the gap between germline ends came to 12 bases. Germline CDR1 and CDR2: SGHTA and FQGNSA. This CDR3 is built from 14 residues. CDR3 sequence: CASSAAGTSYEQYF. CDR3 DNA sequence: TGTGCCAGCAGCGCCGCCGGGACTTCCTACGAGCAGTACTTC.

This clonotype was recorded many times. The rearrangement joins TRBV12-3 or TRBV12-4 to TRBJ2-6, with TRBD1 identical over 8 bases. The CDR3 is 18 amino acids. J lost 0 bases, V lost 6 bases, and 10 bases had no gene match. DNA for the CDR3: TGTGCCAGCAGGTTACTTGGGACAGGACTCTCTGGGGCCAACGTCCTGACTTTC. It specifies CASRLLGTGLSGANVLTF.

The table lists this clonotype with a few counts. This chain connects TRBV20-1 to TRBJ1-6; 10 positions match TRBD1. This CDR3 is built from 16 residues. The germline gives CDR1 DFQATT, CDR2 SNEGSKA (reference sequence). J was trimmed by 5 bases and V by 4 bases; bases with no gene match: 8. The DNA for the CDR3 is TGCAGTGCTACCCGTGGGGGACAGGGGAATAATTCACCCCTCCACTTT. Its protein product is CSATRGGQGNNSPLHF.

The chain uses TRBV12-3 or TRBV12-4 and TRBJ2-5; D is ambiguous. This CDR3 contains 14 residues. The ends were cut back, 3 bases at V and 1 base at J, with 9 bases in the middle. This CDR3 reads CASSFRGLQETQYF. Written as DNA, the CDR3 is TGTGCCAGCAGTTTTCGTGGGCTCCAAGAGACCCAGTACTTC.

A few counts support this clonotype. The V gene is TRBV20-1, the J gene TRBJ1-6, with unresolved D. The CDR3 sequence is 16 residues long. Germline values: CDR1 DFQATT, CDR2 SNEGSKA (reference sequence). V lost 0 bases to trimming and J lost 0 bases, with 9 bases between them. CDR3 DNA: TGCAGTGCTAGAGATGGGCAGAGCTCCTATAATTCACCCCTCCACTTT. This sequence encodes CSARDGQSSYNSPLHF.

This clonotype was found a few times. The rearrangement links TRBV5-5 to TRBJ1-4; 8 bases fit TRBD1. Germline trimming cut 3 bases from V and 7 bases from J; bases unmatched to any gene: 5. CDR1 and CDR2 from the germline V gene are SGHKS and YYEKEE (reference sequence). This CDR3 region has 14 residues. CDR3 residues: CASSWGDRGEKLFF. The CDR3 region has the DNA TGTGCCAGCAGCTGGGGCGACAGGGGTGAAAAACTGTTTTTT.

This chain joins TRBV6-5 and TRBJ1-2; a possible D gene is TRBD1 (6 bases). CDR3 length: 15 residues. Germline assignment: CDR1 MNHEY and CDR2 SVGAGI. Trimming stripped 2 bases from V and 0 bases from J, with 10 bases between. The CDR3 nucleotides read TGTGCCAGCAGTTACGGGACAACGCCTAACTATGGCTACACCTTC. This encodes CASSYGTTPNYGYTF.